The 10 T cell receptor beta chains presented below share a single source sample, sequenced in a study of T cells in tuberculosis. Noted time point: new active TB diagnosis, blood taken before or within 7 days of starting treatment. Sequencing was performed with immunoSEQ multiplex PCR; in TCRdb, only in-frame clones are kept and a portion is missing. Among tens of thousands of clones, approximately 90% were seen once, and the ten largest hold roughly 6.4%. Sample: PBMCs, taken at tuberculosis diagnosis. These receptors all stem from an adult with tuberculosis. Some clones in this sample may be carry-over from other donors' samples.

The genes are TRBV7-9 and TRBJ1-2; D is ambiguous. Trimming pared 3 bases from V and 2 bases from J, leaving 13 bases between. The germline CDR1 and CDR2 sequences are SEHNR and FQNEAQ (reference sequence). This CDR3 has 15 amino acids. CDR3 amino acids: CASSFARVSNYGYTF. CDR3 in DNA: TGTGCCAGCAGCTTCGCTCGAGTCTCAAACTATGGCTACACCTTC.

The count of this clone is one. The chain recombines TRBV19 with TRBJ1-5, with TRBD1 matching 9 bases. Trimming took 4 bases from V and 3 from J; bases not matched to a gene: 4. Germline CDR1 and CDR2: LNHDA and SQIVND (reference sequence). This CDR3 is built from 15 residues. The CDR3 bases are TGTGCCAGTAGTACCGGGACAGGGAACAATCAGCCCCAGCATTTT. Residues: CASSTGTGNNQPQHF.

In its sample, this clone was seen a few times. Here the CDR3 reads CASSLRGGQSEQYF. DNA of the CDR3: TGTGCCAGCAGTTTGCGGGGGGGCCAAAGCGAGCAGTACTTC. The V and J genes are TRBV6-5 and TRBJ2-7; 9 nucleotides match TRBD2. This CDR3 is built from 14 residues. The germline V gene has CDR1 MNHEY and CDR2 SVGAGI. Trimming removed 4 bases from V and 6 bases from J; junction bases left unmatched: 7.

This clone was counted a single time. The chain uses TRBV15 and TRBJ1-4; 7 bases fit TRBD1. Germline V gene lookup returns CDR1 LNHNV and CDR2 YYDKDF (reference sequence). The CDR3 runs 15 residues. V gave up 1 base and J gave up 5 bases; unmatched junction bases: 4. This CDR3 reads CATSRGQGTNEKLFF. Here the CDR3 DNA reads TGTGCCACCAGCAGAGGACAGGGAACAAATGAAAAACTGTTTTTT.

The CDR3 DNA sequence: TGTGCTAGTGGTCCTACAGGGATGGGCACAGATACGCAGTATTTT. Its translation is CASGPTGMGTDTQYF. The chain employs TRBV12-5 and TRBJ2-3; possible D gene TRBD1, 6 bases. The CDR3 length is 15 residues. Trimming removed 5 bases from V and 1 base from J, with 13 bases in between. The germline V gene has CDR1 LGHNT and CDR2 FRNRAP. The whole variable domain, filled in from reference TRBV12-5 and TRBJ2-3, reads DARVTQTPRHKVTEMGQEVTMRCQPILGHNTVFWYRQTMMQGLELLAYFRNRAPLDDSGMPKDRFSAEMPDATLATLKIQPSEPRDSAVYFCASGPTGMGTDTQYFGPGTRLTVL.

The J gene is TRBJ1-5, the V gene TRBV4-1; D is ambiguous. The CDR3 spans 17 residues. Germline assignment: CDR1 MGHRA and CDR2 YSYEKL. V was trimmed by 0 bases and J by 2 bases, leaving 14 bases between them. The CDR3 spells CASSQDHIGVGNQPQHF. The CDR3 DNA sequence: TGCGCCAGCAGCCAAGATCATATCGGGGTCGGCAATCAGCCCCAGCATTTT.

The CDR3 loop reads CASSFTGASSYNEQFF. The CDR3 region has the DNA TGTGCCAGCAGTTTTACAGGGGCGAGCTCCTACAATGAGCAGTTCTTC. The chain recombines TRBV27 with TRBJ2-1; TRBD1 aligns across 7 bases. Germline CDR1 and CDR2: MNHEY and SMNVEV (reference sequence). Germline trimming cut 3 bases from V and 0 bases from J; bases unmatched to any gene: 5. The CDR3 consists of 16 residues.

V gene TRBV5-1 combines with J gene TRBJ1-1; 8 bases are a match to TRBD1. Per the germline V gene, CDR1 is SGHRS and CDR2 is YFSETQ. The CDR3 contains 15 residues. Trimming took 7 bases from V and 0 from J; bases not matched to a gene: 8. The CDR3 spells CASGGTGLMNTEAFF. The CDR3 nucleotides are TGCGCCAGCGGAGGGACAGGCCTTATGAACACTGAAGCTTTCTTT.

This clone was counted a single time. The J gene is TRBJ2-3, the V gene TRBV6-5; TRBD2 agrees at 9 bases. The germline V gene has CDR1 MNHEY and CDR2 SVGAGI. This CDR3 spans 14 amino acids. V was pared by 10 bases and J by 4 bases, with 9 bases of the junction left unmatched. This CDR3 is CATYRTSVADTQYF. The CDR3 bases are TGTGCCACATACCGGACTAGCGTGGCAGATACGCAGTATTTT.

The chain carries TRBV6-6 and TRBJ2-7; no reliable D call. This CDR3 is 13 amino acids long. V lost 5 bases and J 1 base, leaving 9 bases between the germline ends. Per germline, CDR1 MNHNY and CDR2 SVGAGI (reference sequence). The CDR3 loop reads CASSRDTSYEQYF. In nucleotides, the CDR3 is TGTGCCAGCAGTAGAGACACTTCCTACGAGCAGTACTTC.